This section outlines one TCR beta chain sequence together with its context. There is no known antigen for this receptor. The input lacks base qualities; no much larger clone sits a single base away. Each collaborating institution followed its own protocols to collect whole blood in K2EDTA tubes. Collaborator samples were shipped for TCRbeta analysis as frozen whole blood, isolated PBMCs, or DNA extracted from either sample type. Germline trimming: 8 bases from V, 6 bases from J; junction bases outside gene matches: 4. From the cysteine up to the phenylalanine, the CDR3 has a length of 13 residues. Just the 39-base CDR3 DNA is kept, in frame starting at base 1. These data come from a study of blood T cell repertoires in COVID-19 (dated by TCRdb to the early 2020s). About the study as a whole: Samples covering the acute and convalescent phases of COVID-19 were provided by collaborators in the United States, Italy and Spain. The material from the prospective study consisted of cDNA or gDNA derived from T cells, B-cell-depleted T cells, or PBMCs. The dataset comprised deeply sampled blood TCRbeta repertoires from subjects exposed to, actively infected with, or recovered from COVID-19. The repertoires were made available in a free public database intended to serve as a resource for research on the immune response to SARS-CoV-2. The samples were drawn from the first 160 participants of the ongoing ImmuneRACE study and from 1,254 subjects provided by 6 global collaborators. Sample metadata almost always included a de-identified subject ID, COVID-19 status, age in years and sex. Where available, HLA class I and class II types were obtained from metadata supplied by the sample provider rather than from assay-based typing. Broad study findings and their caveats: The quantity of clinical and demographic metadata differed by source and by participant and was supplied without curation.

TCRbeta CDR3 regions were amplified from genomic DNA by means of the immunoSEQ Assay, a bias-controlled multiplex PCR. Regarding the original processing steps: Nucleated cell counts per sample were estimated from amplification of reference gene primers within the assay. Sequence reads were collapsed and filtered to measure the absolute abundance of every unique TCRbeta CDR3 rearrangement. Productive Simpson clonality was computed per sample as the square root of Simpson's diversity index over productive rearrangements. TCRdb obtained this table from immuneACCESS and retained in-frame rearrangements with V and J assigned. These tables miss some clones; where compared with another copy, unresolved V genes account for less than half of the shortfall, and the remainder is unexplained. The D gene and trimming were derived from the DNA, and the V and J assignments and clone size from that table. The sample table shows 55,000 to 80,000 clones, and about 80% are seen once. The biggest ten clones account for 28% of the sample.

The rearranged segments are TRBV12-3 or TRBV12-4 and TRBJ2-2; 9 bases in the middle match TRBD2. The specimen sequenced was peripheral blood. The TCR was taken from a man between 65 and 80 years old with acute or convalescent COVID-19. The CDR3 region reads CASGGGGAGELFF. Read as DNA, the sequence is TGTGCCAGCGGCGGGGGGGGTGCCGGGGAGCTGTTTTTT.